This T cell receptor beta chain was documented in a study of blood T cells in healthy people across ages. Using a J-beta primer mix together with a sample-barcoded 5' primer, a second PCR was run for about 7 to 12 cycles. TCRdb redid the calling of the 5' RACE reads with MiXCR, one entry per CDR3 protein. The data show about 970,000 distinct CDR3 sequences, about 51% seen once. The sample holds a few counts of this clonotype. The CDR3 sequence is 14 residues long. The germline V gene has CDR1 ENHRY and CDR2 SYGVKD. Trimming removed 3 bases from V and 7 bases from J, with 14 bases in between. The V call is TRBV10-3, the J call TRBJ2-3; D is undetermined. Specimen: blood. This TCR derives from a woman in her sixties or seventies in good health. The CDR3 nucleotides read TGTGCCATCAGTGATGACGTGTGGTTTAATACGCAGTATTTT. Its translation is CAISDDVWFNTQYF.